Here is one TCR beta chain with its context. V dropped 7 bases and J dropped 7 bases, with 16 bases sitting between them. The CDR3 is 14 amino acids. From germline, CDR1 is MNHEY and CDR2 SVGAGI. The sample comes from a study of cytomegalovirus exposure and HLA in healthy donors. The PCR made use of 60 Vbeta and 13 Jbeta primers. Some clones are missing from TCRdb's copy, which holds only in-frame ones; the method was immunoSEQ multiplex PCR. Of some 130,000 clones listed, 80% are singletons. This TCR was sampled from a human donor in good health. The material sequenced was PBMCs. The chain combines TRBV6-5 with TRBJ2-2; TRBD1 is a possible D gene (5 bases). The CDR3 DNA is TGTGCCAGCACCCAAGGACAAGCACACGGGGAGCTGTTTTTT. This gives the protein CASTQGQAHGELFF.